This T cell receptor (beta chain) is drawn from a study of blood T cells in healthy people across ages. Overall study context: Per two T cells, template switching captured roughly one barcoded beta molecule. The study, taken as a whole, reports: The study found more naive CD4+ cells and higher diversity in long-lived than aged donors.

CDR3 size: 17 residues. V was pared by 5 bases and J by 4 bases, with 24 bases between. Germline loops: CDR1 LNHNV, CDR2 YYDKDF (reference sequence). A second roughly 7 to 12 cycle PCR used barcoded and J-beta primers. TCRdb re-called the 5' RACE reads with MiXCR, one entry per CDR3 protein. The data show fewer than 2,000,000 distinct CDR3 sequences, 30% to 35% seen once. A word on this clonotype: What it recognizes is unknown.

The sample providers were healthy Caucasian people from Russia, aged about 6 to 90. Every donor gave around 10 milliliters of peripheral blood. The clonotype comes from a woman aged 25 to 39 in good health. The rearrangement links TRBV15 to TRBJ2-7; D is possibly TRBD2 (6 bases). Sequenced material: blood. CDR3 amino acids: CATSAGPSNEGVYEQYF. The CDR3 DNA sequence: TGTGCCACCAGCGCGGGGCCGAGTAATGAGGGTGTGTACGAGCAGTACTTC.